This TCR beta chain was profiled in a study of T cell responses to AZD1222 COVID-19 vaccine. This clone was detected once. The length of the CDR3 is 14 residues. V was clipped by 5 bases and J by 0 bases, with 11 bases between them. The germline gives CDR1 LNHNV, CDR2 YYDKDF (reference sequence). Sequenced by immunoSEQ multiplex PCR; TCRdb stores in-frame clones only, minus some. Of roughly 100,000 clones detected, 75% to 95% appear once; the ten largest clones hold 45%. The receptor was isolated from an adult in good health. The sample was peripheral blood, taken on day 0 of AZD1222 vaccination. V usage is TRBV15 and J usage is TRBJ2-7; no reliable D call. CDR3 coding DNA: TGTGCCACCAGCCCCACAGAGTCCTCCTACGAGCAGTACTTC. Its protein is CATSPTESSYEQYF.